This T cell receptor beta chain appears in the sequencing data of a study of shared clonotypes between healthy human individuals. CDR3 length: 14 residues. Germline-derived CDR1 and CDR2 are MDHEN and SYDVKM. V dropped 2 bases and J dropped 2; count of bases not matched to a gene: 3. Sorted-subset replicate PCRs used 200 ng DNA, some 33,000 T cell genomes. Assay used: immunoSEQ multiplex PCR; TCRdb lists only in-frame clones, some missing. The repertoire holds some 1,100,000 clones, with around 78% as singletons. For this clone: As yet, its antigen is unknown.

There were only Caucasian adults among the donors, and all lived in Nashville, Tennessee. Study results and caveats: Memory subsets had estimated richness that was generally smaller than that of naive subsets. Compared with clonotypes that all four donors shared, non-shared clonotypes had lower generation probabilities.

The source is a man in his late teens or twenties in good health. Some clones in this sample may be carry-over from other donors' samples. Material for sequencing was memory CD4+ T cells from PBMCs. Subset given: CD45RA-negative fraction. V gene TRBV28 combines with J gene TRBJ2-7; 7 nucleotides match TRBD2. The CDR3 is CASSLMGGTYEQYF. The CDR3 nucleotides read TGTGCCAGCAGTTTAATGGGAGGGACCTACGAGCAGTACTTC.